This paragraph reports one T cell receptor (beta chain). This sample is drawn from a study of CD8+ T cells in alopecia areata. The CDR3 spans 16 residues. V was pared by 2 bases and J by 9 bases, with 11 bases of the junction left unmatched. Germline V lookup: CDR1 SGHAT, CDR2 FQNNGV. Treatment indicated: oral pan-JAK inhibitor, 5-10 mg twice daily. As the sequencing template, cDNA was produced by extracting RNA and reverse transcribing it. TCRdb keeps only in-frame clones here, not all; method: immunoSEQ multiplex PCR. The data hold more than 200,000 clones, with around two fifths observed a single time.

The sample consisted of CD4+ T cells sorted from blood, taken at approximately week 37, from a patient treated with tofacitinib. The rearrangement uses TRBV11-2 and TRBJ2-1, with 9 bases lining up with TRBD2. The receptor was derived from a human donor with alopecia areata. This chain's CDR3 is CASSLMGLAGALEQFF. The CDR3 DNA reads as TGTGCCAGCAGCTTAATGGGGTTAGCGGGAGCTCTTGAGCAGTTCTTC.